The 11 T cell receptor beta chains in this list originate from one sample, sequenced in a study of vaccination effects on CD4 cells after COVID-19. Repertoires were generated with immunoSEQ multiplex PCR, while TCRdb's copy carries only in-frame clones and drops some. The sample has roughly 70,000 clones; under 85% are singletons. For these receptors, no antigen is known. Viral peptide pools were used in the ViraFEST assay to expand antigen-specific CD4+ T cells, and sequencing came afterward. Upon completion of 10 days in culture, CD4+ T cells were isolated. Their SARS-CoV-2 infection, verified by PCR, occurred between March and December 2020. This sample comprised CD4+ T cells from PBMCs cultured with HIV peptides, obtained before COVID-19 vaccination. The sample's subset: HIV-1 Nef peptide pool negative control/reference culture. These receptors were collected from a human donor who had a prior SARS-CoV-2 infection.

The gene calls are TRBV3-1 (or the pseudogene TRBV3-2) and TRBJ1-1; D is ambiguous. The CDR3 runs to 14 residues. Germline values: CDR1 LGHDT, CDR2 YNNKEL (reference sequence). Trimming removed 3 bases from V and 3 bases from J, with 11 bases in between. CDR3 loop: CASSQILSDTEAFF. CDR3 DNA sequence: TGTGCCAGCAGCCAGATACTAAGTGACACTGAAGCTTTCTTT.

The gene calls are TRBV7-3 and TRBJ2-1, with 9 positions matching TRBD1. The CDR3 extends over 15 amino acids. The V segment lost 2 bases and the J segment 7 bases; nucleotides outside the gene matches: 6. Germline CDR1 SGHTA, CDR2 FQGTGA. CDR3 bases: TGTGCCAGCAGCTTATGGACAGGGGTTGAAAATGAGCAGTTCTTC. Translation: CASSLWTGVENEQFF.

The chain combines TRBV7-2 with TRBJ2-1; D not resolved. The V gene lost 1 base and the J gene lost 12 bases, with 19 bases spanning the gap. Germline V gene data show CDR1 as SGHTA and CDR2 as FQGNSA. The CDR3 has 15 amino acids. The CDR3 here is CASSLEGHGWVVQFF. CDR3 bases: TGTGCCAGCAGCTTAGAGGGCCACGGCTGGGTAGTGCAGTTCTTC.

The chain employs TRBV9 and TRBJ1-5; 8 positions match TRBD1. The CDR3 is 14 amino acids. Trimming took 10 bases from V and 7 from J; bases not matched to a gene: 13. Germline values: CDR1 SGDLS, CDR2 YYNGEE. CDR3 nucleotide sequence: TGTGCCTTCGCGGGCAGGGGGCCGGGGCAGCCCCAGCATTTT. Translated: CAFAGRGPGQPQHF.

This clone was found a few times. The chain uses TRBV30 and TRBJ1-5; D gene unclear. The CDR3 is 14 amino acids. Germline V CDR1 and CDR2: GTSNPN, SVGIG (reference sequence). Deletions cut 0 bases from V and 0 bases from J, with 6 bases between. The CDR3 nucleotides are TGTGCCTGGAGTGTGCCCAATAGCAATCAGCCCCAGCATTTT. Translated: CAWSVPNSNQPQHF.

The genes are TRBV28 and TRBJ1-3, with a possible D match to TRBD1 (6 bases). Germline assignment: CDR1 MDHEN and CDR2 SYDVKM. This CDR3 is 14 amino acids long. The V and J ends lost 9 bases and 1 base respectively, with 13 bases between them. The CDR3 region is CARTGEPSGNTIYF. The CDR3 region has the DNA TGTGCCAGGACAGGCGAACCTTCTGGAAACACCATATATTTT.

The chain couples TRBV9 to TRBJ2-3, with D possibly TRBD2 on 6 matching bases. Germline V gives CDR1 SGDLS, CDR2 YYNGEE. The CDR3 runs 15 residues. Trimming removed 1 base from V and 1 base from J, with 10 bases in between. The CDR3 region has the DNA TGTGCCAGCAGCGTACACGGGGGAGGCACAGATACGCAGTATTTT. This gives the protein CASSVHGGGTDTQYF.

The chain combines TRBV11-3 with TRBJ2-2, with D possibly matching TRBD2 (5 bases). The length of the CDR3 is 13 residues. V was shortened by 1 base and J by 7 bases, with 7 bases between the two germline ends. CDR1 and CDR2 from the germline V gene are SGHNT and YENEEA. The chain's CDR3 is CASSLAGNGELFF. CDR3 DNA sequence: TGTGCCAGCAGCTTAGCGGGAAACGGGGAGCTGTTTTTT.

V is TRBV5-1 and J is TRBJ1-1; possible D gene TRBD1, 5 bases. The germline V and J ends were trimmed by 0 bases and 4 bases, with 7 bases remaining between them. Germline CDR1 and CDR2: SGHRS and YFSETQ. This CDR3 contains 13 residues. DNA for the CDR3: TGCGCCAGCAGCTTGGCAGGGTTCACTGAAGCTTTCTTT. Translation: CASSLAGFTEAFF.

The chain has TRBV7-9 and TRBJ2-1; D possibly corresponds to TRBD2 (6 bases). In germline, CDR1 is SEHNR, CDR2 FQNEAQ (reference sequence). This CDR3 region has 14 residues. The V gene lost 6 bases and the J gene lost 5 bases, with 14 bases spanning the gap. The chain's CDR3 is CASSLGLINNEQFF. For the CDR3, the DNA is TGTGCCAGCAGTTTGGGACTCATAAACAATGAGCAGTTCTTC.

The chain couples TRBV5-1 to TRBJ2-1, with 10 bases identical to TRBD2. Germline CDR1 and CDR2: SGHRS and YFSETQ. Trimming took 3 bases from V and 5 from J; bases not matched to a gene: 5. The CDR3 is made up of 15 amino acids. This CDR3 reads CASSYGLADDNEQFF. CDR3 nucleotide sequence: TGCGCCAGCAGCTACGGACTAGCGGACGACAATGAGCAGTTCTTC.